Sequencing of this T cell receptor (beta chain) was carried out in a study of CD8 T cells in ankylosing spondylitis. Whole-study results and caveats: Clones that were linked to disease were CD8+ and were relatively rare in peripheral blood.

This clonotype was seen at least ten times. The target antigen is unknown. The V and J ends lost 6 bases and 6 bases respectively, with 19 bases between them. The CDR3 runs 15 residues. MiXCR, run by TCRdb on the 5' RACE reads, gives a single entry per CDR3 protein. The data contain around 130,000 distinct CDR3 sequences, 9.3% of them seen just once; the ten biggest clones take up approximately 3.3%. The sequenced sample consisted of blood, either unsorted or a sorted T cell fraction (not recorded which). The chain has TRBV12-3 or TRBV12-4 and TRBJ2-3, with D uncertain. This clonotype was sampled from a male donor with ankylosing spondylitis or in good health (not recorded which). For the CDR3, the DNA is TGTGCCAGCAGCCCATATCCGGGTCCCGGGGATACGCAGTATTTT. Its protein is CASSPYPGPGDTQYF.